This entry concerns a single T cell receptor (beta chain). Irradiated stimulators labeled with violet dye, around 200,000 in number, were plated with around 200,000 CFSE-labeled responders. Proliferating responders of the CD3+CD4+ and CD3+CD8+ phenotypes with low CFSE were sorted after the reaction. The record originates from a study of graft-versus-host responses after intestinal transplantation. Looking at the study overall: Each recipient received anti-thymocyte globulin induction, then tacrolimus and steroids for approximately 3 years.

Study-wide results and caveats: Detection of GvH clones occurred in recipient marrow, and some had their first appearance in ileum or blood.

The method was immunoSEQ multiplex PCR; TCRdb's version includes in-frame clones alone and lacks a portion of them. Among about 13,000 clones, 30% were seen once, and the ten largest hold approximately 2.9%. The source was alloreactive CD8+ T cells from a mixed lymphocyte reaction culture, collected before intestinal transplant. Subset described: CFSE-low proliferating T cells sorted from roughly six-day pre-transplant mixed lymphocyte reaction (GvH or HvG direction). The clonotype originates from a human patient who received an intestinal transplant.

The CDR3 sequence: CASSLAGLGATEAFF. Written as DNA, the CDR3 is TGTGCCAGCAGTTTAGCGGGGTTGGGGGCCACTGAAGCTTTCTTT. This rearrangement joins TRBV27 to TRBJ1-1; possible D gene TRBD1, 6 bases. CDR1 is MNHEY and CDR2 is SMNVEV in the germline V gene (reference sequence). This CDR3 has 15 residues. Trimming shortened V by 2 bases and J by 4 bases, and 14 bases separated the two germline ends.